One and the same sample provided the 14 T cell receptor beta chains below, sequenced in a study of T cells in Graves' hyperthyroidism and ophthalmopathy. Amplification of TCR beta CDR3 regions used RNA as the template. The HTBI primer set drove a first-round RT-PCR of the TCR CDR3. MiXCR, run by TCRdb on the multiplex PCR reads, gives a single entry per CDR3 protein. The data show about 520,000 distinct CDR3 sequences, around a quarter seen once. Sequenced material: blood. The receptors stem from a woman in her 30s with Graves' ophthalmopathy.

This clonotype has at least ten counts. The chain is built from TRBV5-1 and TRBJ2-7; TRBD1 might be the D (6 bases). Looked up from germline, CDR1 is SGHRS and CDR2 is YFSETQ. The V end lost 0 bases, the J end lost 7 bases, and 17 bases lay between the germline ends. The CDR3 is 15 amino acids. CDR3 loop: CASSLGGLSREEQYF. CDR3 in DNA: TGCGCCAGCAGCTTGGGGGGGCTTTCGAGGGAGGAGCAGTACTTC.

This chain connects TRBV28 to TRBJ1-1; D perhaps matches TRBD1 (6 bases). V was trimmed by 7 bases and J by 6 bases, leaving 15 bases between them. This CDR3 is built from 13 residues. Germline assignment: CDR1 MDHEN and CDR2 SYDVKM. The CDR3 DNA reads TGTGCCAGCATGGGGGCGCGTTTTCCTGAAGCTTTCTTT. Amino acids: CASMGARFPEAFF. Based on the CDR3 plus reference TRBV28 and TRBJ1-1, the full variable domain is DVKVTQSSRYLVKRTGEKVFLECVQDMDHENMFWYRQDPGLGLRLIYFSYDVKMKEKGDIPEGYSVSREKKERFSLILESASTNQTSMYLCASMGARFPEAFFGQGTRLTVV.

The sample holds a few counts of this clonotype. This chain links TRBV7-2 with TRBJ1-2, with D hard to call. This CDR3 is 15 amino acids long. The germline CDR1 and CDR2 sequences are SGHTA and FQGNSA. The germline V and J ends were trimmed by 3 bases and 0 bases, with 11 bases remaining between them. The CDR3 spells CASSLFTATNYGYTF. CDR3 in DNA: TGTGCCAGCAGCTTGTTCACAGCTACTAACTATGGCTACACCTTC.

This clonotype has more than one count but fewer than ten. The chain uses TRBV20-1 and TRBJ1-2; D unclear. V was pared by 6 bases and J by 0 bases, with 14 bases between. This CDR3 has 14 amino acids. Germline assignment: CDR1 DFQATT and CDR2 SNEGSKA (reference sequence). CDR3 region: CSASENLANYGYTF. The CDR3 bases are TGCAGTGCCTCTGAGAACTTAGCTAACTATGGCTACACCTTC.

This clonotype was seen repeatedly, ten times or more. The gene calls are TRBV29-1 and TRBJ1-5, with D uncertain. The germline V gene has CDR1 SQVTM and CDR2 ANQGSEA. The CDR3 sequence is 13 residues long. V was trimmed by 6 bases and J by 5 bases, leaving 14 bases between them. Here the CDR3 DNA reads TGCAGCGTAGCCCCGGCAATCCATCAGCCCCAGCATTTT. As protein: CSVAPAIHQPQHF.

This clonotype was counted at least ten times. The chain is built from TRBV4-2 and TRBJ1-2; D is undetermined. With 0 bases removed from V and 7 bases from J, the gap between germline ends came to 6 bases. CDR1 LGHNA and CDR2 YNFKEQ come from the germline V gene. CDR3 length equals 12 residues. The CDR3 sequence is CASSQEHLGYTF. In nucleotides, the CDR3 is TGTGCCAGCAGCCAAGAACACCTTGGCTACACCTTC.

The sample holds many counts of this clonotype. The V call is TRBV6-5, the J call TRBJ1-2, with 8 bases that match TRBD1. Germline assignment: CDR1 MNHEY and CDR2 SVGAGI. The V segment lost 2 bases and the J segment 4 bases; nucleotides outside the gene matches: 6. This CDR3 region has 15 residues. In DNA, the CDR3 is TGTGCCAGCAGTTACGATACGGACAGGGTCTATGGCTACACCTTC. Residues: CASSYDTDRVYGYTF.

The V gene is TRBV6-1, the J gene TRBJ2-7; either TRBD1 or TRBD2 may fit D (6 bases each). Germline loops: CDR1 MNHNS, CDR2 SASEGT. The V and J ends lost 1 base and 6 bases respectively, with 16 bases between them. This CDR3 region has 15 residues. CDR3 sequence reads: CASSEVGTTGVEQYF. DNA of the CDR3: TGTGCCAGCAGTGAAGTAGGGACAACGGGGGTCGAGCAGTACTTC.

J is TRBJ1-5 and V is TRBV30, with no clear D. V lost 0 bases to trimming and J lost 1 base, with 7 bases between them. The CDR3 has 14 residues. CDR1 is GTSNPN, CDR2 SVGIG, per germline (reference sequence). CDR3 loop: CAWSVFGSNQPQHF. CDR3 DNA sequence: TGTGCCTGGAGTGTATTTGGGAGCAATCAGCCCCAGCATTTT.

This clonotype has ten or more counts. CDR3: CASSLARRQGADTGELFF. In DNA, the CDR3 is TGTGCCAGCAGCTTAGCGAGGAGACAGGGGGCGGACACCGGGGAGCTGTTTTTT. The rearrangement uses TRBV7-8 and TRBJ2-2, with 10 bases lining up with TRBD1. The junction had 7 bases not matched to a gene; V was cut back by 0 bases and J by 3 bases. CDR1 is SGHVS and CDR2 is FQNEAQ in the germline V gene. There are 18 residues in the CDR3. Filled out from reference TRBV7-8 and TRBJ2-2, the complete variable domain reads GAGVSQSPRYKVAKRGQDVALRCDPISGHVSLFWYQQALGQGPEFLTYFQNEAQLDKSGLPSDRFFAERPEGSVSTLKIQRTQQEDSAVYLCASSLARRQGADTGELFFGEGSRLTVL.

The table lists this clonotype with a few counts. V gene TRBV13 combines with J gene TRBJ2-5; maybe TRBD2 (6 bases). CDR1 is PRHDT and CDR2 is FYEKMQ in the germline V gene (reference sequence). Trimming pared 4 bases from V and 6 bases from J, leaving 15 bases between. This CDR3 has 14 residues. The CDR3 sequence is CASSSLRGGKTQYF. Written as DNA, the CDR3 is TGTGCCAGCAGCTCCCTAAGGGGAGGAAAGACCCAGTACTTC.

This clonotype was found many times. The rearrangement uses TRBV12-3 or TRBV12-4 and TRBJ1-1; D is perhaps TRBD1 (5 bases). The CDR3 extends over 13 amino acids. V dropped 6 bases and J dropped 6 bases, with 14 bases sitting between them. The CDR3 DNA sequence: TGTGCCAGCAGCCTGGGGAGGGGAGCTGAAGCTTTCTTT. Amino acids: CASSLGRGAEAFF.

Ten or more counts support this clonotype. As the CDR3 is not closed by the conserved phenylalanine or tryptophan, this likely results from a read error. The V gene is TRBV27, the J gene TRBJ1-2; the D is unclear. Looked up from germline, CDR1 is MNHEY and CDR2 is SMNVEV (reference sequence). The CDR3 has 15 amino acids. V dropped 0 bases and J dropped 7 bases, with 15 bases sitting between them. In DNA form, the CDR3 reads TGTGCCAGCAGTTTATCGGTGCGCCGCCCGGGTGGCTACACCCTC. Translating it yields CASSLSVRRPGGYTL.

This clonotype was observed many times. The chain couples TRBV25-1 to TRBJ1-1; D is uncertain. V lost 9 bases and J lost 1, with 15 bases in between. The CDR3 extends over 14 amino acids. CDR1 MGHDK and CDR2 SYGVNS come from the germline V gene. The CDR3 loop reads CARAGETGNTEAFF. The DNA for the CDR3 is TGTGCCAGAGCCGGGGAGACCGGGAACACTGAAGCTTTCTTT. The whole variable domain, filled in from reference TRBV25-1 and TRBJ1-1, reads EADIYQTPRYLVIGTGKKITLECSQTMGHDKMYWYQQDPGMELHLIHYSYGVNSTEKGDLSSESTVSRIRTEHFPLTLESARPSHTSQYLCARAGETGNTEAFFGQGTRLTVV.